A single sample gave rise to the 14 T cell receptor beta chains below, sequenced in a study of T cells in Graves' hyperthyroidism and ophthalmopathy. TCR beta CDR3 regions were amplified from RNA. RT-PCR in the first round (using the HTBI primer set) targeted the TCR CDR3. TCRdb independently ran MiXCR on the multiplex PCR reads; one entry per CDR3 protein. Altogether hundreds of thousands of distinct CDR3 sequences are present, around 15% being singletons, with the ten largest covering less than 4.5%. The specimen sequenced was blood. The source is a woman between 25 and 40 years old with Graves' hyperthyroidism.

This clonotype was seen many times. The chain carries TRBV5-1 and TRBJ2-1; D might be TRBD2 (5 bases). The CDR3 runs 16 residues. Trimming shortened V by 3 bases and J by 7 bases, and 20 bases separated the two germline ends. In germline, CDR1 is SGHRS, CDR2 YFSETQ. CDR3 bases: TGCGCCAGCAGCTCGCGTCGGGGTGCTCAAGGTAATGAGCAGTTCTTC. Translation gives CASSSRRGAQGNEQFF. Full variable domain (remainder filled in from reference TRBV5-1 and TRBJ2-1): KAGVTQTPRYLIKTRGQQVTLSCSPISGHRSVSWYQQTPGQGLQFLFEYFSETQRNKGNFPGRFSGRQFSNSRSEMNVSTLELGDSALYLCASSSRRGAQGNEQFFGPGTRLTVL.

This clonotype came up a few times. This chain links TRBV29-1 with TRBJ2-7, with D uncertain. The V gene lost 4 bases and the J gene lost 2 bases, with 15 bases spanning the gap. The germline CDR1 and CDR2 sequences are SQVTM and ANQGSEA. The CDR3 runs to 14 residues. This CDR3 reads CSVGYKVSPYEQYF. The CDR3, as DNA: TGCAGCGTTGGTTACAAGGTCAGTCCCTACGAGCAGTACTTC.

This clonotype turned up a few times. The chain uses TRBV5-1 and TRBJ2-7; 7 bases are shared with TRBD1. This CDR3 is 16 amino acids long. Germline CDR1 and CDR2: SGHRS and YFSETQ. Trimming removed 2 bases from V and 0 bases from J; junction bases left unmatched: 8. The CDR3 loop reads CASSLKPGQLSYEQYF. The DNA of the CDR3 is TGCGCCAGCAGCTTAAAACCGGGACAGCTCTCCTACGAGCAGTACTTC. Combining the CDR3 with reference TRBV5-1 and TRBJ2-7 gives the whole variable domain KAGVTQTPRYLIKTRGQQVTLSCSPISGHRSVSWYQQTPGQGLQFLFEYFSETQRNKGNFPGRFSGRQFSNSRSEMNVSTLELGDSALYLCASSLKPGQLSYEQYFGPGTRLTVT.

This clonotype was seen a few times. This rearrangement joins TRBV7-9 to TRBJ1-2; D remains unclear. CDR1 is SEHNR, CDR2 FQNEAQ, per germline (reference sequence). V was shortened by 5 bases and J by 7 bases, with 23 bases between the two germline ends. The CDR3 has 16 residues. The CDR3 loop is CASSDYYQESARGYTF. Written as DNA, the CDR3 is TGTGCCAGCAGCGACTACTACCAGGAGAGCGCCCGTGGCTACACCTTC.

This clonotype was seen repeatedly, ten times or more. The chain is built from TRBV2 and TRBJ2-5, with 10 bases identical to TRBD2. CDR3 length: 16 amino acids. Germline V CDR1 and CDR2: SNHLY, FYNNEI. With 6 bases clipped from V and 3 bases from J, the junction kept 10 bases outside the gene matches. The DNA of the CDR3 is TGTGCCAGCAGGTCCGCTAGCGGGAGAGGGGAAGAGACCCAGTACTTC. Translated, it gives CASRSASGRGEETQYF.

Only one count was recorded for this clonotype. CDR3 DNA: TGTGCCAGCAGTGACCGCGGGAGTACCACAGATACGCAGTATTTT. This gives the protein CASSDRGSTTDTQYF. The V and J genes are TRBV2 and TRBJ2-3; 7 bases align to TRBD2. The CDR3 runs to 15 residues. CDR1 SNHLY and CDR2 FYNNEI come from the germline V gene. Trimming removed 3 bases from V and 2 bases from J; junction bases left unmatched: 5.

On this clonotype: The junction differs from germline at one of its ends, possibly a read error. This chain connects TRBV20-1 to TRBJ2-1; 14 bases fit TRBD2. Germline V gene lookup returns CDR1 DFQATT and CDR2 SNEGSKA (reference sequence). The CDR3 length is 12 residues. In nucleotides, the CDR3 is TGCAGTGCTAAGACTAGCGGGAGGGCCAGGGTCTTC. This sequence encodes CSAKTSGRARVF.

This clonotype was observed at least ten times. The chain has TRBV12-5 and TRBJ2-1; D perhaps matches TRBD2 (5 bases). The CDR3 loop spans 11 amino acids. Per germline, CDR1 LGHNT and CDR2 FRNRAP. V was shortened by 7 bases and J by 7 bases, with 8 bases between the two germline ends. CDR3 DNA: TGTGCTAGTGCCGAGGGAAATGAGCAGTTCTTC. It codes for CASAEGNEQFF.

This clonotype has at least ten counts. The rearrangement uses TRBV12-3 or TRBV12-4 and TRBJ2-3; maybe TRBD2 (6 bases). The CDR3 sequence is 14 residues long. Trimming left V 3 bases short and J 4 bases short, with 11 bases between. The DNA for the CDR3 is TGTGCCAGCAGTTTTCGGAGGGCCTCAGATACGCAGTATTTT. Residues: CASSFRRASDTQYF.

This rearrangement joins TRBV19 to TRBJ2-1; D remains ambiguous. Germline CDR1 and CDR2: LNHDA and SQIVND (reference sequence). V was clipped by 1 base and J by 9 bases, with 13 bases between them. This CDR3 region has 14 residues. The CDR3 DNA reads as TGTGCCAGTAGTATAGGTCCCCTGACGGTTGAGCAGTTCTTC. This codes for CASSIGPLTVEQFF. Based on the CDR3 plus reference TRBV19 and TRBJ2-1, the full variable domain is DGGITQSPKYLFRKEGQNVTLSCEQNLNHDAMYWYRQDPGQGLRLIYYSQIVNDFQKGDIAEGYSVSREKKESFPLTVTSAQKNPTAFYLCASSIGPLTVEQFFGPGTRLTVL.

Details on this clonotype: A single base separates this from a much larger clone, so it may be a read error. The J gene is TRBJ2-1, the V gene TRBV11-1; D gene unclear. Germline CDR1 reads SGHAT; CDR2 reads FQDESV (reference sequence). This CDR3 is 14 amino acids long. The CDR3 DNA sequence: TGTGCCAGCAGCCTAGGTTCGGCCCTCAATGGGCAGTTCTTC. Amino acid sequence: CASSLGSALNGQFF.

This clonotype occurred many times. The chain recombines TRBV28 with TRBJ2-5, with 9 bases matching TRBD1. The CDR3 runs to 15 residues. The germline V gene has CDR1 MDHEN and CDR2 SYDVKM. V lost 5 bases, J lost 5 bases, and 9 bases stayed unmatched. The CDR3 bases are TGTGCCAGCAGTAACGTACAGGGGGCTCGGGAGACCCAGTACTTC. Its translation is CASSNVQGARETQYF.

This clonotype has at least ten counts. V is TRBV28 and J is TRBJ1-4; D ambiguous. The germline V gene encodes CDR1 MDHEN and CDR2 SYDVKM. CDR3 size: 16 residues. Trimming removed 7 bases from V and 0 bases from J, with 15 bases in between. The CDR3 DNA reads TGTGCCAGCACCCCAGGTGGACGTGCAACTAATGAAAAACTGTTTTTT. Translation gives CASTPGGRATNEKLFF.

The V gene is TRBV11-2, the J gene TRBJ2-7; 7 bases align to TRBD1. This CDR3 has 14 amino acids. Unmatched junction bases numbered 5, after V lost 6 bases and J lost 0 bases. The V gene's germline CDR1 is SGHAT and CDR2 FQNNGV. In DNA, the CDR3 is TGTGCCAGCAGTTCGGACAGGATCTCCTACGAGCAGTACTTC. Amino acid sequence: CASSSDRISYEQYF.